Reported below is one T cell receptor (beta chain). This sample is drawn from a study of PD-L1 blockade in urothelial cancer. About the study: The patients' atezolizumab therapy, 1,200 mg intravenously every 3 weeks, started in the mid-2010s.

The CDR3 has 15 residues. After removal of 7 bases from V and 6 bases from J, the junction contained 11 bases not matched to a gene. Germline V gene sequence: CDR1 MNHNS, CDR2 SASEGT. Clones were read by immunoSEQ multiplex PCR, and TCRdb kept only the in-frame ones, dropping some. The profile shows approximately 47,000 clones, 65% to 85% of them singletons. As for time point: peripheral blood 6 weeks after treatment start. The starting material was PBMCs, obtained around atezolizumab (anti-PD-L1) treatment. V and J are TRBV6-1 and TRBJ1-2; 10 bases match TRBD1. The clonotype originates from a man aged 65 to 79 with urothelial cancer. The CDR3: CASIPGQGGEDGYTF. The DNA for the CDR3 is TGTGCCAGCATTCCTGGACAGGGGGGGGAGGATGGCTACACCTTC.